The entry below gives a single TCR beta chain sequence along with its context. Its antigen is currently unknown. The source of the sample is a study of cytomegalovirus exposure and HLA in healthy donors. Points from the study as a whole: Accurate prediction of most subjects' HLA-A and HLA-B alleles from TCR beta sequences was reported.

The PCR had 60 Vbeta and 13 Jbeta primers. TCRdb's table, derived via immunoSEQ multiplex PCR, lists solely in-frame clones and lacks some. The repertoire holds around 190,000 clones, with 78% as singletons. CDR3 size: 15 residues. The germline V gene has CDR1 SGDLS and CDR2 YYNGEE. The germline V and J ends were trimmed by 3 bases and 4 bases, with 13 bases remaining between them. The receptor was derived from a female donor in good health and CMV-seronegative. V usage is TRBV9 and J usage is TRBJ1-4; TRBD1 might be the D (5 bases). Sequencing input: PBMCs. The CDR3 spells CASSAMTAFNEKLFF. CDR3 nucleotide sequence: TGTGCCAGCAGCGCGATGACAGCTTTTAATGAAAAACTGTTTTTT. The whole variable domain, filled in from reference TRBV9 and TRBJ1-4, reads DSGVTQTPKHLITATGQRVTLRCSPRSGDLSVYWYQQSLDQGLQFLIQYYNGEERAKGNILERFSAQQFPDLHSELNLSSLELGDSALYFCASSAMTAFNEKLFFGSGTQLSVL.